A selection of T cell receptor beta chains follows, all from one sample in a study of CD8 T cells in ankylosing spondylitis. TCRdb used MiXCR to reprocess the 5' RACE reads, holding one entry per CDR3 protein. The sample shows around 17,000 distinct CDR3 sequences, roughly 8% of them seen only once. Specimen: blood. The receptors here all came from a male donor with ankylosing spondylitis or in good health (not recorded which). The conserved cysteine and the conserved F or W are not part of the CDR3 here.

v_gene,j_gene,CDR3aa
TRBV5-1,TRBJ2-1,ASSLGLAAINYNEQF
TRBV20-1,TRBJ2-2,SANLEGSNTGELF
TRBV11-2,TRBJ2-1,ASSLLGEQF
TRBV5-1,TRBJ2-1,ASSLVEDEQF
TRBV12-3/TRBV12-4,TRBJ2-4,ASSFQGAKNIQY
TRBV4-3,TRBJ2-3,ASSQDRVERGLKDTQY
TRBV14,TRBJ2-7,ASSQGLAGTPYEQY
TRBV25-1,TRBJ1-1,ASSPTGGEAF
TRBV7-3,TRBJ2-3,ASSLMAGGMTDTQY
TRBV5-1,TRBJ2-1,ASRRDHSYNEQF
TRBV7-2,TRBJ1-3,ASSLDPEGGNTIY
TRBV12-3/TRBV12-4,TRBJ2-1,ASSLDGSSYNEQF
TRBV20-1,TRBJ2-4,SARDPTGGLQNIQY
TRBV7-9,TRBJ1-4,ASSLQPSGEKLF
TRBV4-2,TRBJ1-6,ASSQEQGYNSPLH
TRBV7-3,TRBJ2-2,ASSLTRAETGELF
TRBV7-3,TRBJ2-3,ASSPLPVADTQY
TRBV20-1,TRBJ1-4,SARPGWGEKLF
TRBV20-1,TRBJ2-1,SARARSYNEQF
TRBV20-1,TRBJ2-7,SAREIGFYYEQY
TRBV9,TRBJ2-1,ASSVDPGTGSNEQF
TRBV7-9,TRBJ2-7,ASSLGTGLSYEQY
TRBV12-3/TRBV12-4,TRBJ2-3,ASKEVTDTQY
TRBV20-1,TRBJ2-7,SARGQGNNYEQY
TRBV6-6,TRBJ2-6,ASSGGANVLT
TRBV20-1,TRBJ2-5,SATGQRETQY
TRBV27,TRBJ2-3,ASSPLRSSGTDTQY